This entry lists 12 T cell receptor beta chains sequenced from one sample in a study of blood T cell repertoires in COVID-19. Repertoires were generated with immunoSEQ multiplex PCR, while TCRdb's copy carries only in-frame clones and drops some. The sample records about 170,000 clones, around four fifths being singletons. The sample taken for sequencing was peripheral blood. These receptors were collected from a woman older than 75 with acute or convalescent COVID-19.

This clone occurred once. The chain joins TRBV28 to TRBJ1-5; tentative D call: TRBD1 (5 bases). CDR3 length: 14 amino acids. V shed 2 bases and J shed 3 bases, with 8 bases lying between them. Germline assignment: CDR1 MDHEN and CDR2 SYDVKM. CDR3 residues: CASSLQGNNQPQHF. DNA of the CDR3: TGTGCCAGCAGTTTACAGGGAAACAATCAGCCCCAGCATTTT.

The CDR3 spells CASIPQGRNQPQHF. Written as DNA, the CDR3 is TGTGCCAGCATTCCACAGGGGCGCAATCAGCCCCAGCATTTT. This chain connects TRBV6-5 to TRBJ1-5; 7 bases line up with TRBD1. V shed 7 bases and J 2 bases; nucleotides not matched to a gene: 5. Per germline, CDR1 MNHEY and CDR2 SVGAGI. The CDR3 is made up of 14 amino acids.

The chain joins TRBV5-8 to TRBJ2-7; a weak D match, TRBD1 (5 bases). Germline V lookup: CDR1 SGHTS, CDR2 YDEGEE. This CDR3 region has 13 residues. Trimming removed 1 base at V and 3 bases at J, with 8 bases between. The CDR3 region has the DNA TGTGCCAGCAGCTTGAGGGGAATCTACGAGCAGTACTTC. This encodes CASSLRGIYEQYF.

The chain is built from TRBV9 and TRBJ2-2, with TRBD1 as a possible D gene (6 bases). This CDR3 has 16 amino acids. V lost 1 base and J 6 bases, leaving 16 bases between the germline ends. The germline CDR1 and CDR2 sequences are SGDLS and YYNGEE. The CDR3 coding sequence is TGTGCCAGCAGCGTAACAGGGTTGCCACAGGCCGGGGAGCTGTTTTTT. Translating gives CASSVTGLPQAGELFF.

This chain connects TRBV5-6 to TRBJ2-1; possibly TRBD1 for D (5 bases). V was pared by 4 bases and J by 5 bases, with 13 bases between. The CDR3 loop spans 14 amino acids. Looked up from germline, CDR1 is SGHDT and CDR2 is YYEEEE. The CDR3 DNA follows: TGTGCCAGCAGCCCTCAGGGTCCCCACAATGAGCAGTTCTTC. It specifies CASSPQGPHNEQFF.

The CDR3 region is CASSQRPGSYEQYF. CDR3 in DNA: TGTGCCAGCAGCCAACGTCCAGGGTCCTACGAGCAGTACTTC. This chain connects TRBV3-1 (or the pseudogene TRBV3-2) to TRBJ2-7; possibly TRBD1 for D (5 bases). The CDR3 runs to 14 residues. V was trimmed by 2 bases and J by 1 base, leaving 9 bases between them. Per germline, CDR1 LGHDT and CDR2 YNNKEL (reference sequence).

The J gene is TRBJ2-2, the V gene TRBV6-1, with TRBD2 as a possible D gene (5 bases). V shed 1 base and J shed 7 bases, with 10 bases lying between them. Germline CDR1 MNHNS, CDR2 SASEGT. The CDR3 runs 14 residues. CDR3 in amino acids: CASSEEWAGGELFF. The CDR3 DNA reads as TGTGCCAGCAGTGAAGAGTGGGCGGGCGGGGAGCTGTTTTTT.

V gene TRBV5-1 combines with J gene TRBJ1-2; D perhaps matches TRBD1 (6 bases). Germline CDR1 reads SGHRS; CDR2 reads YFSETQ. V lost 0 bases to trimming and J lost 6 bases, with 15 bases between them. This CDR3 comprises 15 residues. In DNA form, the CDR3 reads TGCGCCAGCAGCTTGGCCACAGGGAACATGAATGGCTACACCTTC. This translates into CASSLATGNMNGYTF.

This chain joins TRBV10-3 and TRBJ1-2; the match to TRBD1 covers 11 bases. Germline V lookup: CDR1 ENHRY, CDR2 SYGVKD. The CDR3 is 17 residues long. V was clipped by 5 bases and J by 7 bases; unmatched bases: 15. The CDR3, as DNA: TGTGCCATCAGTTATTGGACAGGGGGCAAGTTACCCTTTGGCTACACCTTC. Translating it yields CAISYWTGGKLPFGYTF.

The chain employs TRBV13 and TRBJ2-1, with TRBD2 matching 10 bases. This CDR3 contains 16 residues. Trimming took 1 base from V and 8 from J; bases not matched to a gene: 8. In germline, CDR1 is PRHDT, CDR2 FYEKMQ (reference sequence). In DNA form, the CDR3 reads TGTGCCAGCAGCTTAGTGTCTAGCGGGAGAGTCGATGAGCAGTTCTTC. Protein sequence: CASSLVSSGRVDEQFF.

The chain joins TRBV7-2 to TRBJ2-2, with a tentative D call TRBD2 (5 bases). The CDR3 is 16 residues long. Deletions cut 4 bases from V and 3 bases from J, with 15 bases between. CDR1 is SGHTA and CDR2 is FQGNSA in the germline V gene. The CDR3 loop is CASSSRLNRYTGELFF. Written as DNA, the CDR3 is TGTGCCAGCAGCTCAAGACTAAACCGTTACACCGGGGAGCTGTTTTTT.

This clone appeared a few times. The chain joins TRBV12-3 or TRBV12-4 to TRBJ1-6; weak D call: TRBD1 (5 bases). CDR3 length: 13 amino acids. V was cut by 5 bases and J by 10 bases, with 12 bases left in between. This CDR3 reads CASSRPGNSPLHF. The CDR3 nucleotides are TGTGCCAGCAGTCGACCAGGGAACTCACCCCTCCACTTT.